Below, 19 T cell receptor beta chains from the same sample are listed, as sequenced in a study of regulatory T cells in long-lasting Graves disease. According to the study, TCR beta libraries were built with iRepertoire HTBI primers and CDR3-region Arm-PCR. TCRdb analysed the multiplex PCR reads with MiXCR anew, one entry per CDR3 protein. The sample shows about 440,000 distinct CDR3 sequences, around 14% of them seen only once. Time point defined: newly diagnosed GD, antithyroid drugs for less than 3 months. TCR sequences were obtained from RNA taken from PBMCs. The sample also formed part of further work on T cells in Graves' hyperthyroidism and ophthalmopathy.

The starting material was peripheral blood mononuclear cells (PBMCs), obtained at new diagnosis, from a patient treated with antithyroid drugs. The receptors were gathered from a woman aged 25 to 39 with Graves disease.

As concerns this clonotype: A read error may explain this, as a much larger clone is one base away. The chain carries TRBV11-2 and TRBJ1-5; possible D gene TRBD1, 5 bases. Trimming stripped 1 base from V and 3 bases from J, with 7 bases between. The CDR3 runs 14 residues. In germline, CDR1 is SGHAT, CDR2 FQNNGV. The CDR3 DNA sequence: TGTGCCAGCAGCTTAGCGGGGGACAATCAGCCCCAGCATTTT. Residues: CASSLAGDNQPQHF.

This clonotype was recorded many times. This sequence joins TRBV30 and TRBJ1-5; tentative D call: TRBD1 (5 bases). The CDR3 loop spans 14 amino acids. Trimming removed 2 bases from V and 8 bases from J, with 16 bases in between. From germline, CDR1 is GTSNPN and CDR2 SVGIG (reference sequence). In nucleotides, the CDR3 is TGTGCCTGGAGTCCTCAGGGAGGATTAAAGCCCCAGCATTTT. Its translation: CAWSPQGGLKPQHF. The complete variable domain, with remaining parts taken from reference TRBV30 and TRBJ1-5, reads SQTIHQWPATLVQPVGSPLSLECTVEGTSNPNLYWYRQAAGRGLQLLFYSVGIGQISSEVPQNLSASRPQDRQFILSSKKLLLSDSGFYLCAWSPQGGLKPQHFGDGTRLSIL.

This clonotype was observed a handful of times. The J gene is TRBJ2-2, the V gene TRBV4-1, with 9 bases fitting TRBD2. V lost 4 bases, J lost 4 bases, and 7 bases stayed unmatched. The CDR3 covers 16 residues. CDR1 MGHRA and CDR2 YSYEKL come from the germline V gene. CDR3 bases: TGCGCCAGCAGCCCTCATAGCGGGAGTGGCACCGGGGAGCTGTTTTTT. The encoded protein is CASSPHSGSGTGELFF.

This clonotype has only a few counts. The CDR3 coding sequence is TGTGCCAGCAGTACCTCCGGGACAGGGGCCATCAATGAGCAGTTCTTC. This codes for CASSTSGTGAINEQFF. The chain links TRBV28 to TRBJ2-1; 10 positions agree with TRBD1. Trimming took 5 bases from V and 6 from J; bases not matched to a gene: 10. This CDR3 has 16 residues. Germline CDR1 is MDHEN and CDR2 is SYDVKM.

This chain joins TRBV6-1 and TRBJ2-3; 10 bases map to TRBD1. CDR3 length equals 15 residues. Germline CDR1 is MNHNS and CDR2 is SASEGT. V lost 11 bases, J lost 2 bases, and 10 bases stayed unmatched. The CDR3 region has the DNA TGTGCCGTGATGGGACAGGGGCTTAACACAGATACGCAGTATTTT. Residues: CAVMGQGLNTDTQYF.

This clonotype has just a few counts. The gene calls are TRBV24-1 and TRBJ2-5; 9 nucleotides agree with TRBD1. The CDR3 length is 16 residues. Trimming took 4 bases from V and 2 from J; bases not matched to a gene: 7. Germline CDR1 is KGHDR and CDR2 is SFDVKD. CDR3 sequence (DNA): TGTGCCACCAGTGACCCCGGACAGGGGCTACAAGAGACCCAGTACTTC. Protein sequence: CATSDPGQGLQETQYF.

V gene TRBV15 combines with J gene TRBJ2-2; 12 nucleotides match TRBD2. This CDR3 has 18 amino acids. Per germline, CDR1 LNHNV and CDR2 YYDKDF (reference sequence). The J segment lost 7 bases and the V segment lost 5 bases, leaving 14 bases of the junction unmatched. The CDR3: CATSGAPLAGGIIGELFF. The DNA for the CDR3 is TGTGCCACCAGCGGGGCTCCCCTAGCGGGAGGGATTATCGGGGAGCTGTTTTTT.

This clonotype has more than one count but fewer than ten. J is TRBJ1-1 and V is TRBV7-9; D not resolved. CDR1 and CDR2 (germline): SEHNR, FQNEAQ (reference sequence). The CDR3 extends over 13 amino acids. Trimming shortened V by 5 bases and J by 3 bases, and 10 bases separated the two germline ends. CDR3 region: CASSPLIYTEAFF. DNA of the CDR3: TGTGCCAGCAGCCCCCTTATTTACACTGAAGCTTTCTTT.

The chain has TRBV27 and TRBJ1-5, with a weak D call TRBD1 (6 bases). Germline values: CDR1 MNHEY, CDR2 SMNVEV (reference sequence). The germline V and J ends were trimmed by 1 base and 7 bases, with 17 bases remaining between them. The CDR3 consists of 16 residues. This CDR3 is CASSLFAGEIEQPQHF. CDR3 bases: TGTGCCAGCAGTTTATTCGCAGGGGAGATAGAACAGCCCCAGCATTTT.

This clonotype has at least ten counts. This chain connects TRBV30 to TRBJ1-5, with a possible D match to TRBD1 (5 bases). Per germline, CDR1 GTSNPN and CDR2 SVGIG (reference sequence). The CDR3 has 15 residues. V was shortened by 3 bases and J by 5 bases, with 17 bases between the two germline ends. In DNA form, the CDR3 reads TGTGCCTGGAGCGACAAAAGGGGAGGCGATCAGCCCCAGCATTTT. As protein: CAWSDKRGGDQPQHF.

The CDR3 DNA is TGTGCCAGCAGCCGGGTCATCACCGGGGAGCTGTTTTTT. Translation gives CASSRVITGELFF. This chain uses TRBV7-2 with TRBJ2-2; D remains unclear. Trimming pared 5 bases from V and 4 bases from J, leaving 8 bases between. From germline, CDR1 is SGHTA and CDR2 FQGNSA. The CDR3 spans 13 residues.

The table lists this clonotype with many counts. This chain connects TRBV11-2 to TRBJ2-1, with unresolved D. V dropped 5 bases and J dropped 4 bases, with 12 bases sitting between them. CDR1 and CDR2 (germline): SGHAT, FQNNGV. The CDR3 spans 14 residues. The CDR3 region has the DNA TGTGCCAGCAGCCCGCCTGAGGAATACAATGAGCAGTTCTTC. Translated: CASSPPEEYNEQFF.

Regarding this clonotype: With a much larger clone just one base away, this may be a read error. The V and J genes are TRBV6-1 and TRBJ1-1; possibly TRBD1 for D (6 bases). The CDR3 has 14 amino acids. V lost 8 bases, J lost 3 bases, and 16 bases lay in between. From germline, CDR1 is MNHNS and CDR2 SASEGT. CDR3 amino acids: CASLGGVQDTEAFF. CDR3 nucleotides: TGTGCCAGCTTGGGGGGCGTTCAGGACACTGAAGCTTTCTTT.

The chain joins TRBV29-1 to TRBJ1-2, with D possibly being TRBD1 (5 bases). The CDR3 loop spans 17 amino acids. Trimming cost V 0 bases and J 1 base, with 18 bases left between them. Germline loops: CDR1 SQVTM, CDR2 ANQGSEA. The CDR3 sequence: CSVEDPVGGYDNYGYTF. DNA for the CDR3: TGCAGCGTTGAAGACCCGGTTGGGGGTTACGATAACTATGGCTACACCTTC.

This clonotype occurred a few times. The chain is built from TRBV6-2 or TRBV6-3 and TRBJ1-2; D call uncertain. CDR1 MNHEY and CDR2 SVGEGT come from the germline V gene. V dropped 7 bases and J dropped 3 bases, with 15 bases sitting between them. The length of the CDR3 is 14 residues. The CDR3 protein is CASTSGRLDYGYTF. In DNA, the CDR3 is TGTGCCAGCACCTCCGGAAGGCTGGACTATGGCTACACCTTC.

In this sample, this clonotype turned up a few times. The chain links TRBV29-1 to TRBJ2-7; 11 bases are a match to TRBD2. J gave up 0 bases and V 3 bases, and 4 bases lay outside the gene matches. CDR1 SQVTM and CDR2 ANQGSEA come from the germline V gene. This CDR3 is 15 amino acids long. The CDR3 sequence: CSVEGLAESSYEQYF. DNA for the CDR3: TGCAGCGTTGAGGGACTAGCGGAGAGCTCCTACGAGCAGTACTTC.

The table lists this clonotype with many counts. The chain has TRBV30 and TRBJ2-1; D gene uncertain. The CDR3 runs to 14 residues. Trimming took 7 bases from V and 1 from J, leaving 14 bases between them. The V gene's germline CDR1 is GTSNPN and CDR2 SVGIG (reference sequence). This CDR3 is CALLDFLSYNEQFF. CDR3 nucleotide sequence: TGTGCCTTATTAGATTTCCTTTCCTACAATGAGCAGTTCTTC.

This clonotype turned up a few times. The chain has TRBV6-4 and TRBJ2-6; a possible D gene is TRBD1 (6 bases). Trimming stripped 2 bases from V and 3 bases from J, with 11 bases between. Germline V lookup: CDR1 MRHNA, CDR2 SNTAGT. The CDR3 totals 16 residues. The CDR3 coding sequence is TGTGCCAGCAGTGACCAGGGGCTCGGTGGGGCCAACGTCCTGACTTTC. This codes for CASSDQGLGGANVLTF.

The rearrangement uses TRBV12-5 and TRBJ1-5; D unclear. Germline V gene sequence: CDR1 LGHNT, CDR2 FRNRAP. The CDR3 runs to 13 residues. Trimming pared 1 base from V and 5 bases from J, leaving 6 bases between. The chain's CDR3 is CASGLDSDQPQHF. CDR3 bases: TGTGCTAGTGGTTTGGACAGTGATCAGCCCCAGCATTTT.